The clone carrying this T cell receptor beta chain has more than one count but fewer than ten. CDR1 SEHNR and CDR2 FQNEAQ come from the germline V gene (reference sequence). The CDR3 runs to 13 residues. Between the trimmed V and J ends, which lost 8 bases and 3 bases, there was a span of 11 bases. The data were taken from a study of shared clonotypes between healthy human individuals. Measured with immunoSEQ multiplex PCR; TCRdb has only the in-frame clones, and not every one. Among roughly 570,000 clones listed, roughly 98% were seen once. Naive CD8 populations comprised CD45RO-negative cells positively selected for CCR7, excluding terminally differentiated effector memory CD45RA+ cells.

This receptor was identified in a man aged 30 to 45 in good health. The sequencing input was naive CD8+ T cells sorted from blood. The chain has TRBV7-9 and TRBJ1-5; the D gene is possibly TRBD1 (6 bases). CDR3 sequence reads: CASGGGTNQPQHF. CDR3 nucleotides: TGTGCCAGCGGGGGCGGGACCAATCAGCCCCAGCATTTT.